One sample yielded the 26 T cell receptor beta chains listed below, sequenced in a study of blood T cell repertoires in COVID-19. Sequencing used immunoSEQ multiplex PCR; TCRdb keeps in-frame clones, though not all of them. This table has about 180,000 clones, about three quarters appearing once. Source material: peripheral blood. The source of these receptors is a woman older than 75 with COVID-19, enrolled during active disease.

The gene calls are TRBV29-1 and TRBJ1-2, with a weak D call TRBD1 (6 bases). CDR1 is SQVTM, CDR2 ANQGSEA, per germline. Deletions cut 8 bases from V and 7 bases from J, with 17 bases between. This CDR3 contains 12 residues. Here the CDR3 DNA reads TGCAGCTCCGACGGGGGGCCTAGTGGCTACACCTTC. Its translation is CSSDGGPSGYTF.

This sequence joins TRBV4-1 and TRBJ2-3; TRBD1 matches at 7 bases. The CDR3 extends over 15 amino acids. The germline V gene has CDR1 MGHRA and CDR2 YSYEKL. The ends lost 0 bases at V and 4 bases at J; junction bases unmatched: 4. The CDR3 region has the DNA TGCGCCAGCAGCCAAGATGGACAGGTCGCAGATACGCAGTATTTT. As protein: CASSQDGQVADTQYF.

The CDR3 DNA reads TGTGCCAGCAGCGTAGAAGGGGCAGGGGACGAGCAGTACTTC. Its protein is CASSVEGAGDEQYF. This chain uses TRBV9 with TRBJ2-7, with D possibly TRBD1 on 6 matching bases. Germline assignment: CDR1 SGDLS and CDR2 YYNGEE. The CDR3 is made up of 14 amino acids. V lost 0 bases, J lost 5 bases, and 12 bases lay in between. Full variable domain (remainder filled in from reference TRBV9 and TRBJ2-7): DSGVTQTPKHLITATGQRVTLRCSPRSGDLSVYWYQQSLDQGLQFLIQYYNGEERAKGNILERFSAQQFPDLHSELNLSSLELGDSALYFCASSVEGAGDEQYFGPGTRLTVT.

This rearrangement joins TRBV19 to TRBJ2-7, with 9 bases lining up with TRBD1. The CDR3 contains 15 residues. The J segment lost 3 bases and the V segment lost 4 bases, leaving 7 bases of the junction unmatched. Germline V gene lookup returns CDR1 LNHDA and CDR2 SQIVND (reference sequence). CDR3: CASSTTRQGGYEQYF. The CDR3 nucleotides are TGTGCCAGTAGTACCACAAGACAGGGGGGCTACGAGCAGTACTTC. The full variable domain, its missing parts supplied by reference TRBV19 and TRBJ2-7, is DGGITQSPKYLFRKEGQNVTLSCEQNLNHDAMYWYRQDPGQGLRLIYYSQIVNDFQKGDIAEGYSVSREKKESFPLTVTSAQKNPTAFYLCASSTTRQGGYEQYFGPGTRLTVT.

To note about this clone: Other nucleotide sequences from this sample produce the same CDR3. The chain is built from TRBV11-2 and TRBJ2-3; 10 bases are shared with TRBD2. This CDR3 region has 15 residues. Germline CDR1 SGHAT, CDR2 FQNNGV. V shed 5 bases and J 1 base; nucleotides not matched to a gene: 3. Written as DNA, the CDR3 is TGTGCCAGCAGCCGAGGACTAGCGGGCACAGATACGCAGTATTTT. It translates to CASSRGLAGTDTQYF.

The chain recombines TRBV6-1 with TRBJ1-6; 8 bases are shared with TRBD1. The CDR3 spans 15 residues. CDR1 is MNHNS and CDR2 is SASEGT in the germline V gene. The ends lost 2 bases at V and 7 bases at J; junction bases unmatched: 4. CDR3 in DNA: TGTGCCAGCAGTGAATCTTGGACAGGGAATTCACCCCTCCACTTT. Its translation: CASSESWTGNSPLHF.

For the CDR3, the DNA is TGCGCCAGCAGCCAAGATTATCGGGGCGGGGGGGATTACGAGCAGTACTTC. Translation: CASSQDYRGGGDYEQYF. The chain employs TRBV4-3 and TRBJ2-7; 9 positions agree with TRBD2. V dropped 0 bases and J dropped 4; count of bases not matched to a gene: 10. The germline V gene encodes CDR1 LGHNA and CDR2 YSLEER. This CDR3 has 17 amino acids.

V usage is TRBV4-2 and J usage is TRBJ2-3; TRBD2 is a possible D gene (5 bases). V lost 1 base and J 2 bases, leaving 16 bases between the germline ends. The germline CDR1 and CDR2 sequences are LGHNA and YNFKEQ. The CDR3 is 17 amino acids. The CDR3 protein is CASSQVGAPGYTDTQYF. For the CDR3, the DNA is TGTGCCAGCAGCCAAGTAGGCGCACCGGGGTACACAGATACGCAGTATTTT.

The chain recombines TRBV18 with TRBJ1-1, with D possibly matching TRBD1 (6 bases). Trimming shortened V by 3 bases and J by 8 bases, and 16 bases separated the two germline ends. This CDR3 has 14 residues. Germline V gene lookup returns CDR1 KGHSH and CDR2 LQKENI. In nucleotides, the CDR3 is TGTGCCAGCTCACCTCTCGATCAAGACAGGGAAGCTTTCTTT. The encoded protein is CASSPLDQDREAFF.

The chain has TRBV18 and TRBJ1-1; 8 positions agree with TRBD1. V dropped 6 bases and J dropped 4; count of bases not matched to a gene: 19. Per germline, CDR1 KGHSH and CDR2 LQKENI. The CDR3 runs to 18 residues. The CDR3 nucleotides read TGTGCCAGCTCGAGCGCAGGGGGCGCTTATCTGGTCGTCACTGAAGCTTTCTTT. It encodes CASSSAGGAYLVVTEAFF.

The chain employs TRBV5-1 and TRBJ2-1; TRBD1 matches at 7 bases. After removal of 5 bases from V and 4 bases from J, the junction contained 3 bases not matched to a gene. Germline assignment: CDR1 SGHRS and CDR2 YFSETQ. The CDR3 is 13 residues long. The CDR3 DNA is TGCGCCAGCAGGACAGGGTTTTACAATGAGCAGTTCTTC. Protein product: CASRTGFYNEQFF.

The J gene is TRBJ2-6, the V gene TRBV18; D perhaps matches TRBD1 (6 bases). The germline gives CDR1 KGHSH, CDR2 LQKENI. Trimming pared 2 bases from V and 1 base from J, leaving 9 bases between. This CDR3 has 16 amino acids. CDR3: CASSPMGASGANVLTF. The CDR3 region has the DNA TGTGCCAGCTCACCAATGGGGGCTTCTGGGGCCAACGTCCTGACTTTC. The full variable domain, in which reference TRBV18 and TRBJ2-6 provide the parts outside the CDR3, is NAGVMQNPRHLVRRRGQEARLRCSPMKGHSHVYWYRQLPEEGLKFMVYLQKENIIDESGMPKERFSAEFPKEGPSILRIQQVVRGDSAAYFCASSPMGASGANVLTFGAGSRLTVL.

The chain uses TRBV18 and TRBJ1-1; a possible D gene is TRBD1 (6 bases). Trimming took off 4 bases at V and 4 bases at J, with 13 bases between the two ends. Germline CDR1 is KGHSH and CDR2 is LQKENI. The CDR3 length is 14 residues. The CDR3 DNA reads TGTGCCAGCTCACGGCAGGGGTCCACCACTGAAGCTTTCTTT. Protein product: CASSRQGSTTEAFF.

The chain combines TRBV2 with TRBJ2-7; D is ambiguous. The V gene's germline CDR1 is SNHLY and CDR2 FYNNEI. V lost 1 base, J lost 0 bases, and 10 bases lay in between. This CDR3 contains 15 residues. In DNA form, the CDR3 reads TGTGCCAGCAGTGAAGGGTCGCCCAGCTCCTACGAGCAGTACTTC. Its protein product is CASSEGSPSSYEQYF.

The chain couples TRBV7-8 to TRBJ1-1; D possibly corresponds to TRBD1 (6 bases). This CDR3 contains 14 residues. Germline-derived CDR1 and CDR2 are SGHVS and FQNEAQ. Trimming removed 5 bases from V and 6 bases from J, with 16 bases in between. CDR3 DNA: TGTGCCAGCAGCGCTCGCTCAGGGGACGCTGAAGCTTTCTTT. This sequence encodes CASSARSGDAEAFF.

The chain recombines TRBV7-3 with TRBJ2-5, with TRBD1 identical over 8 bases. V shed 2 bases, J shed 3 bases, and the junction held 8 bases outside the gene matches. The CDR3 totals 16 residues. CDR1 SGHTA and CDR2 FQGTGA come from the germline V gene. In DNA form, the CDR3 reads TGTGCCAGCAGCTTAGATCACAGGGGGAGTAAAGAGACCCAGTACTTC. Amino acids: CASSLDHRGSKETQYF.

The rearrangement uses TRBV24-1 and TRBJ2-1; 9 bases agree with TRBD2. CDR1 and CDR2 from the germline V gene are KGHDR and SFDVKD. The junction had 13 bases not matched to a gene; V was cut back by 4 bases and J by 1 base. The CDR3 has 19 amino acids. As DNA, the CDR3 is TGTGCCACCAGTGACCCGGTTGGGGGTAGCGGGAGATCCTACAATGAGCAGTTCTTC. Translating it yields CATSDPVGGSGRSYNEQFF.

The genes are TRBV5-1 and TRBJ2-7; 8 bases match TRBD1. The CDR3 runs to 15 residues. Unmatched junction bases numbered 5, after V lost 2 bases and J lost 1 base. Germline loops: CDR1 SGHRS, CDR2 YFSETQ. Written as DNA, the CDR3 is TGCGCCAGCAGCTTTTCAGGACAGGGATCCTACGAGCAGTACTTC. Its translation is CASSFSGQGSYEQYF. Full variable domain (outside the CDR3, taken from reference TRBV5-1 and TRBJ2-7): KAGVTQTPRYLIKTRGQQVTLSCSPISGHRSVSWYQQTPGQGLQFLFEYFSETQRNKGNFPGRFSGRQFSNSRSEMNVSTLELGDSALYLCASSFSGQGSYEQYFGPGTRLTVT.

This sequence joins TRBV7-9 and TRBJ2-3; TRBD2 matches 9 bases. The CDR3 is 15 amino acids. Germline CDR1 reads SEHNR; CDR2 reads FQNEAQ (reference sequence). J lost 2 bases, V lost 2 bases, and 2 bases had no gene match. The chain's CDR3 is CASSLLAGFTDTQYF. CDR3 nucleotides: TGTGCCAGCAGCTTACTAGCGGGGTTCACAGATACGCAGTATTTT.

The chain uses TRBV19 and TRBJ2-5, with D unresolved. The CDR3 is 13 residues long. Per the germline V gene, CDR1 is LNHDA and CDR2 is SQIVND (reference sequence). V lost 1 base, J lost 2 bases, and 5 bases lay in between. CDR3 DNA: TGTGCCAGTAGTATAGTCCCGCAAGAGACCCAGTACTTC. This encodes CASSIVPQETQYF.

The V gene is TRBV19, the J gene TRBJ1-5; possibly TRBD1 for D (6 bases). Trimming cost V 6 bases and J 3 bases, with 15 bases left between them. This CDR3 has 15 residues. Per germline, CDR1 LNHDA and CDR2 SQIVND (reference sequence). The CDR3 nucleotides are TGTGCCAGTAGAACTTCGACAGGAATCAATCAGCCCCAGCATTTT. Translation: CASRTSTGINQPQHF.

V is TRBV19 and J is TRBJ1-6; 7 bases are a match to TRBD1. This CDR3 has 16 amino acids. The V segment lost 4 bases and the J segment 5 bases; nucleotides outside the gene matches: 8. The germline gives CDR1 LNHDA, CDR2 SQIVND (reference sequence). The CDR3 sequence: CASSTGQLLNNSPLHF. CDR3 nucleotide sequence: TGTGCCAGTAGTACGGGACAGCTGTTGAATAATTCACCCCTCCACTTT.

The CDR3, as DNA: TGTGCCAGCAGAGGACTAGCGGGTGGATACAATGAGCAGTTCTTC. Translated: CASRGLAGGYNEQFF. This rearrangement joins TRBV28 to TRBJ2-1; 11 nucleotides line up with TRBD2. Germline V gene lookup returns CDR1 MDHEN and CDR2 SYDVKM. The CDR3 is 15 amino acids. The V segment lost 6 bases and the J segment 4 bases; nucleotides outside the gene matches: 5. Using reference TRBV28 and TRBJ2-1 for the parts outside the CDR3, the full variable domain is DVKVTQSSRYLVKRTGEKVFLECVQDMDHENMFWYRQDPGLGLRLIYFSYDVKMKEKGDIPEGYSVSREKKERFSLILESASTNQTSMYLCASRGLAGGYNEQFFGPGTRLTVL.

V gene TRBV5-1 combines with J gene TRBJ2-3; TRBD2 might be the D (6 bases). CDR1 SGHRS and CDR2 YFSETQ come from the germline V gene. CDR3 length equals 16 residues. The germline V and J ends were trimmed by 0 bases and 0 bases, with 11 bases remaining between them. The CDR3 spells CASSLVGTDSTDTQYF. In nucleotides, the CDR3 is TGCGCCAGCAGCTTGGTCGGGACTGATAGCACAGATACGCAGTATTTT. The full variable domain, its missing parts supplied by reference TRBV5-1 and TRBJ2-3, is KAGVTQTPRYLIKTRGQQVTLSCSPISGHRSVSWYQQTPGQGLQFLFEYFSETQRNKGNFPGRFSGRQFSNSRSEMNVSTLELGDSALYLCASSLVGTDSTDTQYFGPGTRLTVL.

The rearrangement joins TRBV7-6 to TRBJ2-3, with D tentatively TRBD2 (5 bases). This CDR3 spans 15 amino acids. CDR1 is SGHVS and CDR2 is FNYEAQ in the germline V gene. V gave up 2 bases and J gave up 0 bases, with 9 bases separating them. CDR3 sequence reads: CASSLLATSTDTQYF. CDR3 in DNA: TGTGCCAGCAGCTTACTAGCTACTAGCACAGATACGCAGTATTTT.

This clone has a handful of counts. The chain links TRBV5-1 to TRBJ2-7; unclear D gene. The V and J ends lost 4 bases and 2 bases respectively, with 10 bases between them. The germline CDR1 and CDR2 sequences are SGHRS and YFSETQ. CDR3 length: 13 residues. The chain's CDR3 is CASSTTVTYEQYF. CDR3 coding DNA: TGCGCCAGCAGCACGACTGTGACCTACGAGCAGTACTTC.